One and the same sample provided the 27 T cell receptor beta chains below, sequenced in a study of blood T cell repertoires in COVID-19. Profiled with immunoSEQ multiplex PCR; TCRdb holds only in-frame clones, not every one. The sample holds about 160,000 clones, approximately 92% seen once. Sequenced material: peripheral blood. The source is a man in his thirties or forties with COVID-19, enrolled during active disease.

The genes are TRBV7-6 and TRBJ1-1, with D perhaps matching TRBD1 (6 bases). V was shortened by 5 bases and J by 1 base, with 17 bases between the two germline ends. The CDR3 sequence is 16 residues long. Germline CDR1 reads SGHVS; CDR2 reads FNYEAQ. CDR3 amino acids: CASSLETAGANTEAFF. The CDR3 DNA is TGTGCCAGCAGCCTAGAAACCGCAGGGGCGAACACTGAAGCTTTCTTT.

The CDR3 coding sequence is TGTGCCAGCAGCTCCCCCCCAACTGAAGCTTTCTTT. Protein product: CASSSPPTEAFF. V gene TRBV9 combines with J gene TRBJ1-1; unclear D gene. CDR3 length equals 12 residues. The germline V gene encodes CDR1 SGDLS and CDR2 YYNGEE. The V and J ends lost 4 bases and 5 bases respectively, with 9 bases between them.

This chain joins TRBV28 and TRBJ2-1, with TRBD2 matching over 12 bases. This CDR3 has 15 amino acids. From germline, CDR1 is MDHEN and CDR2 SYDVKM. V dropped 7 bases and J dropped 9; count of bases not matched to a gene: 10. The CDR3 region has the DNA TGTGCCAGCACGCACACTAGCGGGAGGTGGGGTGAGCAGTTCTTC. This sequence encodes CASTHTSGRWGEQFF.

This clone was observed once. The rearrangement links TRBV19 to TRBJ1-5; 12 bases fit TRBD1. The CDR3 runs 14 residues. The V gene's germline CDR1 is LNHDA and CDR2 SQIVND (reference sequence). The V segment lost 7 bases and the J segment 5 bases; nucleotides outside the gene matches: 3. CDR3 region: CASTGTGGDQPQHF. CDR3 DNA: TGTGCCAGTACCGGGACAGGGGGCGATCAGCCCCAGCATTTT.

The chain couples TRBV5-1 to TRBJ2-5, with 11 bases that match TRBD2. The CDR3 is 17 residues long. The germline CDR1 and CDR2 sequences are SGHRS and YFSETQ. The J segment lost 5 bases and the V segment lost 0 bases, leaving 9 bases of the junction unmatched. In nucleotides, the CDR3 is TGCGCCAGCAGCTTGGCCGGGCTAGCGGGAGGCCGTGAGACCCAGTACTTC. It is translated as CASSLAGLAGGRETQYF. Complete variable domain (other parts from reference TRBV5-1 and TRBJ2-5): KAGVTQTPRYLIKTRGQQVTLSCSPISGHRSVSWYQQTPGQGLQFLFEYFSETQRNKGNFPGRFSGRQFSNSRSEMNVSTLELGDSALYLCASSLAGLAGGRETQYFGPGTRLLVL.

The J gene is TRBJ2-7, the V gene TRBV27; D is possibly TRBD1 (6 bases). CDR1 and CDR2 from the germline V gene are MNHEY and SMNVEV (reference sequence). V shed 4 bases and J shed 5 bases, with 21 bases lying between them. The CDR3 spans 16 residues. The CDR3 DNA is TGTGCCAGCAGTTCCCGCGCAGGGGCGATCAAAAACGAGCAGTACTTC. This gives the protein CASSSRAGAIKNEQYF.

This rearrangement joins TRBV5-1 to TRBJ2-7, with TRBD1 matching 7 bases. V was clipped by 4 bases and J by 2 bases; unmatched bases: 12. This CDR3 has 16 residues. The germline V gene has CDR1 SGHRS and CDR2 YFSETQ. The CDR3 protein is CASSPSRQGTPYEQYF. The CDR3 DNA reads TGCGCCAGCAGCCCCAGTCGACAGGGTACCCCCTACGAGCAGTACTTC.

In the case of this clone: Other DNA sequences in this sample translate to the same CDR3. J is TRBJ2-3 and V is TRBV27; TRBD1 matches at 8 bases. This CDR3 is built from 14 residues. V lost 5 bases and J lost 4; bases outside the gene matches: 5. CDR1 MNHEY and CDR2 SMNVEV come from the germline V gene (reference sequence). This CDR3 is CASSDRGPSDTQYF. Here the CDR3 DNA reads TGTGCCAGCAGTGACAGGGGTCCCTCAGATACGCAGTATTTT.

The chain links TRBV5-1 to TRBJ2-7; 9 bases agree with TRBD2. V lost 4 bases to trimming and J lost 3 bases; unmatched junction nucleotides: 8. Germline V gene data show CDR1 as SGHRS and CDR2 as YFSETQ. CDR3 length equals 15 residues. CDR3 sequence reads: CASSPRDSGGYEQYF. CDR3 coding DNA: TGCGCCAGCAGCCCCCGGGATAGCGGGGGCTACGAGCAGTACTTC.

The chain has TRBV6-6 and TRBJ2-1, with 7 bases that match TRBD1. The germline V gene encodes CDR1 MNHNY and CDR2 SVGAGI (reference sequence). The trim removed 7 bases at V and 6 bases at J, leaving 9 bases unmatched. The CDR3 is made up of 14 amino acids. The chain's CDR3 is CASIKRDRLNEQFF. In DNA form, the CDR3 reads TGTGCCAGCATTAAGAGGGACAGACTCAATGAGCAGTTCTTC.

For the CDR3, the DNA is TGCGCCAGCAGCTCCGGGGTCACCTTCTACGAGCAGTACTTC. Translating gives CASSSGVTFYEQYF. V usage is TRBV4-3 and J usage is TRBJ2-7, with a weak D call TRBD2 (5 bases). The CDR3 loop spans 14 amino acids. V lost 5 bases to trimming and J lost 3 bases, with 14 bases between them. Germline lookup yields CDR1 LGHNA and CDR2 YSLEER.

This chain uses TRBV2 with TRBJ1-2, with 9 bases identical to TRBD1. This CDR3 region has 15 residues. Germline V lookup: CDR1 SNHLY, CDR2 FYNNEI. The V and J ends lost 6 bases and 7 bases, in that order; junction bases with no gene match: 12. The DNA of the CDR3 is TGTGCCAGCAGCTGGGCGACAGGGGGGGGACCTGGCTACACCTTC. Protein: CASSWATGGGPGYTF.

The V and J genes are TRBV10-2 and TRBJ1-1; D perhaps matches TRBD1 (6 bases). CDR1 is WSHSY and CDR2 is SAAADI in the germline V gene. Between the trimmed V and J ends, which lost 5 bases and 1 base, there was a span of 11 bases. The CDR3 loop spans 14 amino acids. The CDR3 region has the DNA TGCGCCAGCAGTCCAGGGGCCCAGAACACTGAAGCTTTCTTT. As protein: CASSPGAQNTEAFF.

The chain carries TRBV7-9 and TRBJ1-1; 8 bases are shared with TRBD1. The CDR3 runs 14 residues. V gave up 5 bases and J gave up 3 bases; unmatched junction bases: 5. The germline gives CDR1 SEHNR, CDR2 FQNEAQ (reference sequence). CDR3 DNA: TGTGCCAGCAGCCGGACAGGGCATCACACTGAAGCTTTCTTT. Its protein is CASSRTGHHTEAFF.

This clone was seen a handful of times. The chain is built from TRBV15 and TRBJ2-3, with 11 bases fitting TRBD2. The CDR3 extends over 16 amino acids. The ends lost 0 bases at V and 5 bases at J; junction bases unmatched: 4. From germline, CDR1 is LNHNV and CDR2 YYDKDF (reference sequence). The CDR3, as DNA: TGTGCCACCAGCAGAGATAGCGGGGGGGTACAAGATACGCAGTATTTT. Protein product: CATSRDSGGVQDTQYF.

The V call is TRBV19, the J call TRBJ2-5; tentatively, D is TRBD2 (7 bases). There are 15 residues in the CDR3. The ends were cut back, 5 bases at V and 4 bases at J, with 17 bases in the middle. Germline V lookup: CDR1 LNHDA, CDR2 SQIVND (reference sequence). CDR3 nucleotide sequence: TGTGCCAGTAGTTCCGGGGGGCGAGTCCGAGAGACCCAGTACTTC. It codes for CASSSGGRVRETQYF. Based on the CDR3 plus reference TRBV19 and TRBJ2-5, the full variable domain is DGGITQSPKYLFRKEGQNVTLSCEQNLNHDAMYWYRQDPGQGLRLIYYSQIVNDFQKGDIAEGYSVSREKKESFPLTVTSAQKNPTAFYLCASSSGGRVRETQYFGPGTRLLVL.

The CDR3 sequence: CASSRAGPTDTQYF. As DNA, the CDR3 is TGTGCCAGCAGCCGCGCGGGCCCCACAGATACGCAGTATTTT. V is TRBV7-2 and J is TRBJ2-3, with D maybe TRBD2 (5 bases). Trimming removed 5 bases at V and 2 bases at J, with 11 bases between. This CDR3 comprises 14 residues. Germline V gene sequence: CDR1 SGHTA, CDR2 FQGNSA.

The rearrangement joins TRBV19 to TRBJ1-2, with TRBD1 identical over 7 bases. The trim removed 5 bases at V and 3 bases at J, leaving 12 bases unmatched. The CDR3 length is 16 residues. CDR1 and CDR2 (germline): LNHDA, SQIVND (reference sequence). In nucleotides, the CDR3 is TGTGCCAGTAGTCCGCGACCGACAGGGTCCCACTATGGCTACACCTTC. This codes for CASSPRPTGSHYGYTF. Together with reference TRBV19 and TRBJ1-2, the CDR3 gives the full variable domain: DGGITQSPKYLFRKEGQNVTLSCEQNLNHDAMYWYRQDPGQGLRLIYYSQIVNDFQKGDIAEGYSVSREKKESFPLTVTSAQKNPTAFYLCASSPRPTGSHYGYTFGSGTRLTVV.

V is TRBV6-5 and J is TRBJ1-1; tentative D call: TRBD1 (5 bases). V lost 4 bases to trimming and J lost 5 bases, with 8 bases between them. The CDR3 runs 12 residues. The germline V gene has CDR1 MNHEY and CDR2 SVGAGI. CDR3 DNA: TGTGCCAGCAGTTCTCCAGGGACTGAAGCTTTCTTT. Translating gives CASSSPGTEAFF.

The chain carries TRBV19 and TRBJ1-2, with 8 bases matching TRBD1. With 6 bases clipped from V and 2 bases from J, the junction kept 2 bases outside the gene matches. Germline CDR1 reads LNHDA; CDR2 reads SQIVND (reference sequence). This CDR3 region has 13 residues. CDR3 protein: CASSQGANYGYTF. CDR3 coding DNA: TGTGCCAGTAGCCAGGGGGCGAACTATGGCTACACCTTC.

In DNA form, the CDR3 reads TGTGCCAGCATTAAAGGCAGGGGGCGAACTGAAGCTTTCTTT. This sequence encodes CASIKGRGRTEAFF. V usage is TRBV28 and J usage is TRBJ1-1; TRBD1 agrees at 8 bases. V shed 7 bases and J 5 bases; nucleotides not matched to a gene: 9. This CDR3 has 14 residues. Germline V gene lookup returns CDR1 MDHEN and CDR2 SYDVKM.

The chain uses TRBV7-2 and TRBJ2-5; 9 bases agree with TRBD1. J gave up 4 bases and V 5 bases, and 5 bases lay outside the gene matches. Germline V gene lookup returns CDR1 SGHTA and CDR2 FQGNSA. The length of the CDR3 is 14 residues. The CDR3 spells CASSPQGAGETQYF. The CDR3 nucleotides read TGTGCCAGCAGCCCACAGGGGGCGGGAGAGACCCAGTACTTC.

The J gene is TRBJ1-2, the V gene TRBV3-1 (or the pseudogene TRBV3-2); 11 bases map to TRBD1. The CDR3 loop spans 15 amino acids. With 2 bases clipped from V and 6 bases from J, the junction kept 5 bases outside the gene matches. Germline V gene sequence: CDR1 LGHDT, CDR2 YNNKEL (reference sequence). In DNA, the CDR3 is TGTGCCAGCAGCCAACTGGACAGGGGGCGTGATGGCTACACCTTC. Translation: CASSQLDRGRDGYTF.

CDR3 coding DNA: TGTGCTAGTGGCTACAGGATGAACACTGAAGCTTTCTTT. This translates into CASGYRMNTEAFF. The rearrangement links TRBV12-5 to TRBJ1-1, with a possible D match to TRBD1 (5 bases). This CDR3 has 13 amino acids. V gave up 6 bases and J gave up 0 bases, with 8 bases separating them. The germline CDR1 and CDR2 sequences are LGHNT and FRNRAP.

This clone was observed once. The chain joins TRBV7-6 to TRBJ1-6; 7 bases are a match to TRBD1. This CDR3 has 14 residues. CDR1 is SGHVS, CDR2 FNYEAQ, per germline. V dropped 3 bases and J dropped 5; count of bases not matched to a gene: 1. Written as DNA, the CDR3 is TGTGCCAGCAGCTTCGGACAGGATAATTCACCCCTCCACTTT. Encoded protein: CASSFGQDNSPLHF.

This clone was observed once. The V and J genes are TRBV15 and TRBJ2-7; 8 bases are a match to TRBD1. The germline V gene has CDR1 LNHNV and CDR2 YYDKDF (reference sequence). This CDR3 is 15 amino acids long. With 0 bases clipped from V and 6 bases from J, the junction kept 7 bases outside the gene matches. This CDR3 reads CATSRDQGAAGEQYF. In nucleotides, the CDR3 is TGTGCCACCAGCAGAGATCAGGGGGCGGCGGGCGAGCAGTACTTC. Variable domain in full (rest from reference TRBV15 and TRBJ2-7): DAMVIQNPRYQVTQFGKPVTLSCSQTLNHNVMYWYQQKSSQAPKLLFHYYDKDFNNEADTPDNFQSRRPNTSFCFLDIRSPGLGDTAMYLCATSRDQGAAGEQYFGPGTRLTVT.

The J gene is TRBJ2-2, the V gene TRBV7-9; D remains unclear. Germline CDR1 SEHNR, CDR2 FQNEAQ (reference sequence). The CDR3 covers 16 residues. V was shortened by 5 bases and J by 5 bases, with 18 bases between the two germline ends. DNA of the CDR3: TGTGCCAGCAGCCGTCTTAAGCCCACCTTAACCGGGGAGCTGTTTTTT. Residues: CASSRLKPTLTGELFF.